The clone carrying this T cell receptor (beta chain) showed up just a few times. Antigen: not known. Regarding treatment: oral pan-JAK inhibitor, 5-10 mg twice daily. Both CD4+ and CD8+ T cells were separated by sorting PBMCs. This specimen comes from a study of CD8+ T cells in alopecia areata. Turning to the study itself: Among treated patients, severity was scored by affected scalp area percentage. Study conclusions and caveats: Lesional scalp, notably in alopecia totalis/universalis, had clonality above that of normal scalp.

Isolated RNA was reverse transcribed into cDNA used as the sequencing template. Repertoires were generated with immunoSEQ multiplex PCR, while TCRdb's copy carries only in-frame clones and drops some. The table includes 150,000 to 200,000 clones, around 60% detected once. CDR1 is MNHEY, CDR2 SVGAGI, per germline. The CDR3 has 14 residues. The V and J ends lost 0 bases and 7 bases respectively, with 12 bases between them. The sample was CD4+ T cells sorted from blood, taken at week 24, from a patient treated with tofacitinib. The clonotype was recovered from a human donor with alopecia areata. The chain employs TRBV6-5 and TRBJ1-2; perhaps TRBD1 as D (6 bases). CDR3 DNA sequence: TGTGCCAGCAGTTACTCGGACAGATGGAGTGGCTACACCTTC. It encodes CASSYSDRWSGYTF.